The 25 T cell receptor beta chains given below trace back to one sample, sequenced in a study of cytomegalovirus exposure and HLA in healthy donors. This PCR relied on a set of 60 Vbeta primers and 13 Jbeta primers. Some clones are missing from TCRdb's copy, which holds only in-frame ones; the method was immunoSEQ multiplex PCR. This repertoire shows roughly 130,000 clones, around three quarters found once; its top ten account for about 1.8%. The sequencing sample was made of PBMCs. The source of these receptors is a woman aged 45 to 65 in good health and CMV-seronegative.

The chain couples TRBV5-4 to TRBJ2-7; 9 positions agree with TRBD1. V gave up 2 bases and J gave up 7 bases; unmatched junction bases: 7. Germline V gene data show CDR1 as SGHNT and CDR2 as YYREEE (reference sequence). This CDR3 region has 14 residues. CDR3 sequence: CASSFTGGAREQYV. In DNA, the CDR3 is TGTGCCAGCAGCTTCACAGGGGGCGCGCGGGAGCAGTACGTC.

The rearrangement joins TRBV6-5 to TRBJ1-5, with a weak D call TRBD1 (6 bases). The V gene's germline CDR1 is MNHEY and CDR2 SVGAGI. Trimming took off 6 bases at V and 0 bases at J, with 9 bases between the two ends. The CDR3 extends over 14 amino acids. The CDR3: CASRRDNSNQPQHF. CDR3 sequence (DNA): TGTGCCAGCAGGAGGGACAATAGCAATCAGCCCCAGCATTTT.

V usage is TRBV5-6 and J usage is TRBJ1-1, with TRBD1 matching 10 bases. The trim removed 1 base at V and 0 bases at J, leaving 6 bases unmatched. Germline CDR1 is SGHDT and CDR2 is YYEEEE. This CDR3 spans 17 amino acids. This CDR3 reads CASSLFMGQGMNTEAFF. DNA for the CDR3: TGTGCCAGCAGCTTGTTTATGGGACAGGGGATGAACACTGAAGCTTTCTTT.

The chain carries TRBV6-6 and TRBJ2-3; 8 nucleotides align to TRBD2. V gave up 7 bases and J gave up 6 bases; unmatched junction bases: 15. CDR3 size: 16 residues. Germline-derived CDR1 and CDR2 are MNHNY and SVGAGI (reference sequence). This CDR3 reads CASIPRGGHMVDTQYF. CDR3 bases: TGTGCCAGCATTCCCCGGGGGGGACACATGGTCGATACGCAGTATTTT.

The V gene is TRBV6-5, the J gene TRBJ1-2, with D unresolved. The germline V and J ends were trimmed by 7 bases and 4 bases, with 10 bases remaining between them. The CDR3 consists of 12 residues. Germline CDR1 reads MNHEY; CDR2 reads SVGAGI. CDR3 DNA sequence: TGTGCCAGCATGGGCCTAGCCTATGGCTACACCTTC. It yields the protein CASMGLAYGYTF.

About this clone: At one end, the junction sequence differs from germline, possibly due to a read error. The CDR3 DNA is TGCGCCAGCAGTGGGACCGGGACAGGGCAAGGCTACCCCTTC. This sequence encodes CASSGTGTGQGYPF. This rearrangement joins TRBV5-1 to TRBJ1-2; 9 bases map to TRBD1. Per the germline V gene, CDR1 is SGHRS and CDR2 is YFSETQ. The CDR3 has 14 residues.

V and J are TRBV19 and TRBJ1-2; perhaps TRBD1 as D (6 bases). The length of the CDR3 is 17 residues. Trimming stripped 3 bases from V and 4 bases from J, with 21 bases between. Germline V gene data show CDR1 as LNHDA and CDR2 as SQIVND (reference sequence). CDR3 coding DNA: TGTGCCAGTAGTATTTGGGCAGGGGATAGACCCCTCTATGGCTACACCTTC. Encoded protein: CASSIWAGDRPLYGYTF.

The chain combines TRBV10-3 with TRBJ2-1; TRBD1 aligns across 8 bases. The germline V gene encodes CDR1 ENHRY and CDR2 SYGVKD. J gave up 5 bases and V 4 bases, and 10 bases lay outside the gene matches. The CDR3 has 16 amino acids. The CDR3 is CAISAGQGSLHNEQFF. The CDR3 nucleotides are TGTGCCATCAGTGCCGGACAGGGATCCCTCCACAATGAGCAGTTCTTC.

The chain couples TRBV29-1 to TRBJ1-4; TRBD1 aligns across 11 bases. Unmatched junction bases numbered 5, after V lost 8 bases and J lost 6 bases. The CDR3 sequence is 13 residues long. Germline CDR1 and CDR2: SQVTM and ANQGSEA. CDR3 in amino acids: CSTPGQGDEKLFF. The CDR3 coding sequence is TGCAGCACCCCGGGACAGGGGGATGAAAAACTGTTTTTT.

On this clone: At one end, the junction sequence differs from germline, possibly due to a read error. This chain links TRBV7-2 with TRBJ2-1, with 12 bases fitting TRBD2. The CDR3 has 15 amino acids. Looked up from germline, CDR1 is SGHTA and CDR2 is FQGNSA. The CDR3 reads CAGSSEGLAGYEQFF. CDR3 sequence (DNA): TGTGCCGGCAGCTCAGAAGGACTAGCGGGATATGAGCAGTTCTTC.

The chain uses TRBV15 and TRBJ2-5; 13 bases map to TRBD2. Looked up from germline, CDR1 is LNHNV and CDR2 is YYDKDF (reference sequence). This CDR3 spans 16 amino acids. Losses at the gene ends were 2 bases for V and 4 bases for J; bases not matched to a gene: 4. The CDR3: CATSRIGLAGVETQYF. In nucleotides, the CDR3 is TGTGCCACCAGCAGAATCGGACTAGCGGGAGTAGAGACCCAGTACTTC. Combining the CDR3 with reference TRBV15 and TRBJ2-5 gives the whole variable domain DAMVIQNPRYQVTQFGKPVTLSCSQTLNHNVMYWYQQKSSQAPKLLFHYYDKDFNNEADTPDNFQSRRPNTSFCFLDIRSPGLGDTAMYLCATSRIGLAGVETQYFGPGTRLLVL.

This chain links TRBV7-2 with TRBJ2-3; no definite D call. With 1 base removed from V and 0 bases from J, the gap between germline ends came to 11 bases. Germline loops: CDR1 SGHTA, CDR2 FQGNSA. The CDR3 runs to 16 residues. The CDR3 sequence: CASSLGTSGSTDTQYF. The CDR3 region has the DNA TGTGCCAGCAGCTTAGGTACCAGTGGTAGCACAGATACGCAGTATTTT.

The chain has TRBV27 and TRBJ2-7, with TRBD1 as a possible D gene (5 bases). The CDR3 covers 15 residues. Germline values: CDR1 MNHEY, CDR2 SMNVEV (reference sequence). Trimming shortened V by 5 bases and J by 9 bases, and 23 bases separated the two germline ends. CDR3 coding DNA: TGTGCCAGCAGTCGTACCCCCAGGGTAGGGCTCGCGCAGTACTTC. It codes for CASSRTPRVGLAQYF.

The gene calls are TRBV7-8 and TRBJ1-4; 10 bases align to TRBD1. CDR1 is SGHVS, CDR2 FQNEAQ, per germline. The CDR3 spans 15 residues. The V and J ends lost 5 bases and 5 bases, in that order; junction bases with no gene match: 5. CDR3 sequence (DNA): TGTGCCAGCAGCACCCGGACAGGGGGGAATGAAAAACTGTTTTTT. The encoded protein is CASSTRTGGNEKLFF.

This chain's CDR3 is CASSSPGGGGEKLFF. As DNA, the CDR3 is TGCGCCAGCAGCTCACCAGGGGGAGGTGGAGAAAAACTGTTTTTT. The chain is built from TRBV5-1 and TRBJ1-4, with 7 nucleotides matching TRBD1. V shed 3 bases and J 8 bases; nucleotides not matched to a gene: 10. This CDR3 region has 15 residues. Germline V CDR1 and CDR2: SGHRS, YFSETQ.

The rearrangement links TRBV28 to TRBJ1-2, with D unclear. Per germline, CDR1 MDHEN and CDR2 SYDVKM. The CDR3 consists of 14 residues. Trimming removed 3 bases at V and 8 bases at J, with 16 bases between. The CDR3 nucleotides are TGTGCCAGCAGTTTTGGGAACGGCGGGGTCGGCTACACCTTC. Translating gives CASSFGNGGVGYTF.

This clone has just one count. This sequence joins TRBV7-6 and TRBJ1-2; no clear D. This CDR3 comprises 15 residues. In germline, CDR1 is SGHVS, CDR2 FNYEAQ. Trimming left V 5 bases short and J 4 bases short, with 17 bases between. The CDR3 here is CASSLPGRDSYGYTF. The DNA of the CDR3 is TGTGCCAGCAGCCTCCCTGGACGGGATAGCTATGGCTACACCTTC.

This clone was seen a handful of times. The chain couples TRBV5-1 to TRBJ2-7; 7 bases line up with TRBD1. This CDR3 comprises 14 residues. V was clipped by 4 bases and J by 5 bases; unmatched bases: 9. CDR1 is SGHRS and CDR2 is YFSETQ in the germline V gene. The CDR3 sequence is CASSPRQGVNEQYF. DNA for the CDR3: TGCGCCAGCAGCCCCCGACAGGGAGTCAACGAGCAGTACTTC.

This clone showed up just once. The chain is built from TRBV2 and TRBJ1-5, with 7 bases identical to TRBD1. The CDR3 sequence is 16 residues long. Germline V gives CDR1 SNHLY, CDR2 FYNNEI. The J segment lost 3 bases and the V segment lost 6 bases, leaving 11 bases of the junction unmatched. The CDR3 protein is CASRDRAGQVNQPQHF. Written as DNA, the CDR3 is TGTGCCAGCAGGGATAGGGCTGGACAGGTCAATCAGCCCCAGCATTTT.

This clone was seen a handful of times. J is TRBJ1-5 and V is TRBV5-1; TRBD1 agrees at 9 bases. The CDR3 contains 15 residues. V was pared by 7 bases and J by 6 bases, with 11 bases of the junction left unmatched. Looked up from germline, CDR1 is SGHRS and CDR2 is YFSETQ. This chain's CDR3 is CASALTGGEGQPQHF. In nucleotides, the CDR3 is TGCGCCAGCGCTCTCACAGGGGGCGAAGGTCAGCCCCAGCATTTT.

The chain is built from TRBV21-1 and TRBJ2-7; no check of the table's D call, TRBD2, against the DNA was made. TRBV21-1 is an annotated pseudogene. This CDR3 comprises 24 residues. This CDR3 is CASSKNAPGTSGRTHSEVSYEQYV. The CDR3 DNA reads as TGTGCCAGCAGCAAAAATGCCCCCGGGACTAGCGGGAGGACACATTCGGAGGTGTCCTACGAGCAGTACGTC.

This clone was seen only a few times. This chain connects TRBV4-3 to TRBJ2-6; 12 bases align to TRBD2. Germline V gives CDR1 LGHNA, CDR2 YSLEER. The ends lost 0 bases at V and 2 bases at J; junction bases unmatched: 5. This CDR3 contains 19 residues. The CDR3 DNA is TGCGCCAGCAGCCAAGATCTGACTAGCGGGAGTGCTGGGGCCAACGTCCTGACTTTC. This sequence encodes CASSQDLTSGSAGANVLTF.

In regard to this clone: Different DNA sequences within this sample yield the same CDR3. The chain has TRBV29-1 and TRBJ2-7; TRBD2 agrees at 10 bases. The CDR3 totals 15 residues. CDR1 is SQVTM and CDR2 is ANQGSEA in the germline V gene. Germline trimming cut 6 bases from V and 4 bases from J; bases unmatched to any gene: 12. CDR3 loop: CSVENLAGAPYEQYF. DNA of the CDR3: TGCAGCGTCGAGAATCTAGCGGGAGCCCCATACGAGCAGTACTTC.

The rearrangement links TRBV6-5 to TRBJ2-2; no reliable D call. CDR3 size: 15 residues. Trimming shortened V by 3 bases and J by 1 base, and 9 bases separated the two germline ends. In germline, CDR1 is MNHEY, CDR2 SVGAGI. The CDR3 protein is CASSYAQLNTGELFF. CDR3 in DNA: TGTGCCAGCAGTTATGCACAGCTGAACACCGGGGAGCTGTTTTTT.

This clone was detected only once. The chain carries TRBV5-3 and TRBJ1-3, with 7 bases matching TRBD1. TRBV5-3 is assigned to the ORF class and has an uncertain function. The CDR3 is made up of 19 amino acids. V lost 4 bases, J lost 2 bases, and 18 bases stayed unmatched. CDR3 bases: TGTGCCAGAAGCGCCGACAGGGTCATCCCGGGGGTTGCTGGAAACACCATATATTTT. Amino acid sequence: CARSADRVIPGVAGNTIYF.